This TCR beta chain was profiled in a study of CD8 T cells in ankylosing spondylitis. This clonotype was seen a few times. The antigen remains undetermined. TCRdb re-called the 5' RACE reads through MiXCR, storing one row per CDR3 protein. Of some 290,000 distinct CDR3 sequences in the sample, 20% were seen once. The ends lost 1 base at V and 4 bases at J; junction bases unmatched: 5. The CDR3 is 15 amino acids. Germline CDR1 is SGHAT and CDR2 is FQNNGV. General study results and limits: In ankylosing spondylitis patients, matched synovial fluid reportedly showed significant enrichment of disease-linked clones.

The V call is TRBV11-2, the J call TRBJ2-3, with 7 bases identical to TRBD1. The clonotype was recovered from a male donor with ankylosing spondylitis or in good health (not recorded which). Specimen: blood, either unsorted or a sorted T cell fraction (not recorded which). CDR3 in DNA: TGTGCCAGCAGCTTAGTGACAGGGCCGCCAGATACGCAGTATTTT. Its protein product is CASSLVTGPPDTQYF.